A selection of T cell receptor beta chains follows, all from one sample in a study of persistence of HIV-infected CD4 T cells. These TCRs' antigens remain unknown. TCRdb's copy holds only in-frame clones and misses some; the assay was immunoSEQ multiplex PCR. There are 35,000 to 40,000 clones in the sample; approximately 90% occur only once, and under 1.5% lies in the top ten. The sequences come from CD4+ T cells sorted from PBMCs after roughly 20-hour stimulation, collected from a patient who received antiretroviral therapy. The receptors here all came from an adult man with HIV who was CMV-seropositive. The CDR3 runs from the conserved cysteine through the conserved F or W. The D gene is left open where the match is weak. A row's size may be missing; if present it is once, few, many or a size class.

d_gene	v_gene	abundance	j_gene	CDR3nt	CDR3aa
-	TRBV3-1/TRBV3-2	-	TRBJ2-7	TGTGCCAGCAGCCAAGATTTAAGAGCCTACGAGCAGTACTTC	CASSQDLRAYEQYF
TRBD1	TRBV29-1	-	TRBJ2-6	TGCAGCGTTAACAGGGGTACTGGGGCCAACGTCCTGACTTTC	CSVNRGTGANVLTF
-	TRBV6-2/TRBV6-3	-	TRBJ1-1	TGTGCCAGCAGCCAAGGATCTGAAGCTTTCTTT	CASSQGSEAFF
TRBD1	TRBV7-2	few	TRBJ2-7	TGTGCCAGCAGCTTAGGAGGACAGGGCCCCGGCGAGCAGTACTTC	CASSLGGQGPGEQYF
TRBD1	TRBV10-1	-	TRBJ2-5	TGCGCCAGCGGACAGGGGTACCAAGAGACCCAGTACTTC	CASGQGYQETQYF
-	TRBV3-1/TRBV3-2	-	TRBJ2-1	TGTGCCAGCAGCCAAGCACCACGAGGTGAGCAGTTCTTC	CASSQAPRGEQFF
-	TRBV7-9	-	TRBJ2-1	TGTGCTAGCAGCTTAATCTTGGGGGGCAATGAGCAGTTCTTC	CASSLILGGNEQFF
-	TRBV30	-	TRBJ1-5	TGTGCCTGGACCCCAAAGGGGTATAGCAATCAGCCCCAGCATTTT	CAWTPKGYSNQPQHF
-	TRBV5-1	-	TRBJ1-4	TGCGCCAGCAGCTTCGGTGCAACTAATGAAAAACTGTTTTTT	CASSFGATNEKLFF
TRBD1	TRBV19	-	TRBJ2-7	TGTGCCAGTAGTGTCAGCCGAAGACAGGGGGCCTACGAGCAGTACTTC	CASSVSRRQGAYEQYF
-	TRBV4-1	-	TRBJ2-1	TGCGCCAGCAGCTCCCGGAGGGGGGGCAGGAATGAGCAGTTCTTC	CASSSRRGGRNEQFF
-	TRBV30	-	TRBJ1-6	TGTGCCTGGGCCCTTCAACAGGCCTCACCCCTCCACTTT	CAWALQQASPLHF
TRBD1	TRBV4-1	-	TRBJ1-6	TGCGCCAGCAGCCTGAGGACAGGGGATTCACCCCTCCACTTT	CASSLRTGDSPLHF
-	TRBV6-4	-	TRBJ2-1	TGTGCCAGCAGTGATAATGCTAGAACGGGCAATGAGCAGTTCTTC	CASSDNARTGNEQFF
-	TRBV12-3/TRBV12-4	-	TRBJ2-7	TGTGCCAGCAGCCGGCTCTCCTACGAGCAGTACTTC	CASSRLSYEQYF
-	TRBV25-1	-	TRBJ2-4	TGTGCCAGCAGTGGGAGACCAGGAAACATTCAGTACTTC	CASSGRPGNIQYF
TRBD1	TRBV20-1	-	TRBJ2-7	TGCAGTGCTAGTGCGTGGGGACAGGTTTCCTACGAGCAGTACTTC	CSASAWGQVSYEQYF
TRBD2	TRBV29-1	-	TRBJ2-1	TGCAGCGTTCTCGGGACTAGCGGGGGGTCAAGGTATGGCAATGAGCAGTTCTTC	CSVLGTSGGSRYGNEQFF
-	TRBV23-1	once	TRBJ2-3	TGCGCCAGCAGTCAAAGGGGGTTCACAGATACGCAGTATTTT	CASSQRGFTDTQYF
TRBD2	TRBV19	-	TRBJ2-6	TGTGCCAGTACCACCATCCGGGGGGGAGTATCTGGGGCCAACGTCCTGACTTTC	CASTTIRGGVSGANVLTF
TRBD2	TRBV6-5	-	TRBJ2-7	TGTGCCAGCACGCGGGGGGGGTTACGCCACGAGCAGTACTTC	CASTRGGLRHEQYF
TRBD1	TRBV27	-	TRBJ1-5	TGTGCCAGCAGACTTGGACAGGGAAACAATCAGCCCCAGCATTTT	CASRLGQGNNQPQHF